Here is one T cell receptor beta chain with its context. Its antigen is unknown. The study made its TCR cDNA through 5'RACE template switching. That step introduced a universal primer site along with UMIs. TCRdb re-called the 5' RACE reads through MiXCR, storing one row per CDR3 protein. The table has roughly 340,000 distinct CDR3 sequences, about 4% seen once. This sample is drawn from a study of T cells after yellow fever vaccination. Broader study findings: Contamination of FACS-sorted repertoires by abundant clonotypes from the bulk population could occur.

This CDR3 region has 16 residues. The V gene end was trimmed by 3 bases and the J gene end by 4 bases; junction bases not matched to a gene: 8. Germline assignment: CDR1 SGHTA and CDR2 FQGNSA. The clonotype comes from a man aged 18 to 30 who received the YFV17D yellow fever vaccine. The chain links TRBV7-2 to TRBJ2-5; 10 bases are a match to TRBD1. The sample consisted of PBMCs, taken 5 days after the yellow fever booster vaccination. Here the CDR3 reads CASSLGTGALVETQYF. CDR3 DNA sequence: TGTGCCAGCAGCTTGGGGACAGGGGCGCTAGTAGAGACCCAGTACTTC.